Listed below are T cell receptor beta chains from one sample, sequenced in a study of identical twins. TCRdb re-called the 5' RACE reads through MiXCR, storing one row per CDR3 protein. Of 500,000 to 600,000 distinct CDR3 sequences in the sample, about 20% were seen once. In addition, the sample was reused for a study of T cells expressing NK-cell markers.

The sequenced material came from CD4+ T cells sorted from blood. These receptor sequences come from a woman aged 18-30 years in good health. Each CDR3 is given with its conserved first and last residue. A D gene is named only where the DNA matches it firmly. Where a row states a size, it is once, few, many or the class of an expanded clone; other rows omit it.

TRBJ1-5,TRBD1,TRBV20-1,few,TGCAGTGCTAGACGGGGACAGGGCGGCAATCAGCCCCAGCATTTT,CSARRGQGGNQPQHF
TRBJ2-2,TRBD2,TRBV12-3/TRBV12-4,few,TGTGCCAGCGGGGTGGGTCTAGCGGCCGGGGAGCTGTTTTTT,CASGVGLAAGELFF
TRBJ1-2,NA,TRBV24-1,NA,TGTGCCACCAGTGATGGAGTGACAGCAAACTTC,CATSDGVTANF
TRBJ1-2,NA,TRBV7-9,NA,TGTGCCAGCAGCGATGGTCTACAGGGCGACTATGGCTACACCTTC,CASSDGLQGDYGYTF
TRBJ2-3,TRBD2,TRBV9,NA,TGTGCCAGCAGCGTGGTCCCGGGACTAGGCATAGGATCTACGCAGTATTTT,CASSVVPGLGIGSTQYF
TRBJ2-1,NA,TRBV6-2/TRBV6-3,NA,TGTGCCAGCAGTTACTTTAGGGCCCCAAGGTTGGATGAGCAGTTCTTC,CASSYFRAPRLDEQFF
TRBJ2-3,TRBD2,TRBV3-1,NA,TGTGCCAGCAGCCTCCTTAGCGGGGGGGCGGTAGATACGCAGTATTTT,CASSLLSGGAVDTQYF
TRBJ1-1,NA,TRBV29-1,few,TGCAGCGTGAGAGGATTCGCTGAAGCTTTCTTT,CSVRGFAEAFF
TRBJ2-1,NA,TRBV20-1,NA,TGCAGTGCTAGTGGAAGGGGGACTCGTCGTTACGAGCAGTTCTTC,CSASGRGTRRYEQFF
TRBJ1-6,TRBD1,TRBV5-1,NA,TGCGCCAGCAGCTTACAGGGGGGACCAGGGGATCGGAATTCACCCCTCCACTTT,CASSLQGGPGDRNSPLHF
TRBJ2-7,NA,TRBV18,few,TGTGCCAGCTCACCTAATTCGCCTGCCACCTCCTACGAGCAGTACTTC,CASSPNSPATSYEQYF
TRBJ2-7,TRBD1,TRBV4-3,few,TGCGCCAGCAGCCAGGGATGGGGGACAGATTATTACGAGCAGTACTTC,CASSQGWGTDYYEQYF
TRBJ2-5,NA,TRBV18,many,TGTGCCAGCTCACCATGGACAGCGGAGACCCAGTACTTC,CASSPWTAETQYF
TRBJ2-5,NA,TRBV18,few,TGTGCCAGCTCACCACAGTCTACGGGGGAGACCCAGTACTTC,CASSPQSTGETQYF
TRBJ2-7,TRBD1,TRBV4-2,few,TGTGCCAGCAGCCAGGCCGGACAGGCGACCTACGAGCAGTACTTC,CASSQAGQATYEQYF
TRBJ2-1,TRBD2,TRBV12-3/TRBV12-4,NA,TGTGCCAGCAGTTTAATGGCGGGGGAAATTATCGGTGAGCAGTTCTTC,CASSLMAGEIIGEQFF
TRBJ1-2,TRBD1,TRBV5-1,NA,TGCGCCAGCACCTCCGGGGGACAGCAAACTATTAACTATGGCTACACCTTC,CASTSGGQQTINYGYTF
TRBJ2-3,TRBD2,TRBV12-3/TRBV12-4,many,TGTGCCAGCAGTTCGGGTAGCGGGATCACAGATACGCAGTATTTT,CASSSGSGITDTQYF
TRBJ1-1,NA,TRBV4-3,few,TGCGCCAGCAGCCAATCCCACCTCCGGACGCTATCTTTGAACACTGAAGCTTTCTTT,CASSQSHLRTLSLNTEAFF
TRBJ1-1,NA,TRBV18,NA,TGTGCCAGCTCACCCACCGTTCAGGGGTCGGTCACTGAAGCTTTCTTT,CASSPTVQGSVTEAFF
TRBJ1-2,NA,TRBV3-1,NA,TGTGCCAGCAGCCAGGCCTATGGCTACACCTTC,CASSQAYGYTF
TRBJ1-2,NA,TRBV12-3/TRBV12-4,few,TGTGCCAGCTCGACACACTATGGCTACACCTTC,CASSTHYGYTF
TRBJ1-5,TRBD1,TRBV20-1,few,TGCAGTGCGATGGGACAGCGAGATCAGCCCCAGCATTTT,CSAMGQRDQPQHF
TRBJ2-5,NA,TRBV7-9,NA,TGTGCCAGCAGCTTATTCGGAGCGCGAGGAGAGACCCAGTACTTC,CASSLFGARGETQYF
TRBJ2-3,TRBD2,TRBV7-2,few,TGTGCCAGCAGATGGACTAGCGGGAGTCATCTTACGCAGTATTTT,CASRWTSGSHLTQYF
TRBJ1-1,NA,TRBV5-6,few,TGTGCCAGCAGCTTCGCTGACAACACTGAAGCTTTCTTT,CASSFADNTEAFF
TRBJ2-5,NA,TRBV7-7,NA,TGTGCTAGCAGCTTAGGTGGGGTTCGTGAGACCCAGTACTTC,CASSLGGVRETQYF
TRBJ1-6,NA,TRBV11-2,once,TGTGCCAGCAGCTTTAGGGGGTATTCACCCCTCCACTTT,CASSFRGYSPLHF
TRBJ2-7,TRBD2,TRBV7-9,NA,TGTGCCAGCAGCTTAGGAGGACTAGCGGGAGGGGAGCAGTACTTC,CASSLGGLAGGEQYF
TRBJ2-7,TRBD1,TRBV20-1,NA,TGCAGTGCTAGGAGACAGGGGCCCTACGAGCAGTACTTC,CSARRQGPYEQYF
TRBJ1-2,TRBD1,TRBV29-1,NA,TGCAGCGTTGCAACAGGGGGCCGGTACGGCTACACCTTC,CSVATGGRYGYTF
TRBJ1-6,TRBD1,TRBV5-1,few,TGCGCCAGCAGCTTGGTAGGGGGCGCAGGTTCACCCCTCCACTTT,CASSLVGGAGSPLHF
TRBJ1-4,NA,TRBV20-1,NA,TGCAGTGCTTCAAAGCCAGGAAAACTGTTTTTT,CSASKPGKLFF
TRBJ2-3,NA,TRBV10-3,few,TGTGCCATCAGTGATTCTCGAGATACGCAGTATTTT,CAISDSRDTQYF
TRBJ2-1,NA,TRBV12-3/TRBV12-4,NA,TGTGCCAGCGGTATTTATAATGAGCAGTTCTTC,CASGIYNEQFF
TRBJ1-1,TRBD1,TRBV7-9,NA,TGTGCCAGCAGCTCGACAGGGGATTACACTGAAGCTTTCTTT,CASSSTGDYTEAFF
TRBJ2-1,NA,TRBV5-1,NA,TGCGCCAGCGGGGCTAGCTCCTACAATGAGCAGTTCTTC,CASGASSYNEQFF
TRBJ2-2,NA,TRBV7-2,few,TGTTCCAGCAGCAATACTAGACGTCACACCGGGGAGCTGTTTTTT,CSSSNTRRHTGELFF
TRBJ2-3,NA,TRBV25-1,NA,TGTGCCAGCAGTGATGGGAAAGGAGATACGCAGTATTTT,CASSDGKGDTQYF
TRBJ1-1,NA,TRBV11-2,once,TGTGCCAGCAGCTTAGATGCGGGTAGTGAAGCTTTCTTT,CASSLDAGSEAFF